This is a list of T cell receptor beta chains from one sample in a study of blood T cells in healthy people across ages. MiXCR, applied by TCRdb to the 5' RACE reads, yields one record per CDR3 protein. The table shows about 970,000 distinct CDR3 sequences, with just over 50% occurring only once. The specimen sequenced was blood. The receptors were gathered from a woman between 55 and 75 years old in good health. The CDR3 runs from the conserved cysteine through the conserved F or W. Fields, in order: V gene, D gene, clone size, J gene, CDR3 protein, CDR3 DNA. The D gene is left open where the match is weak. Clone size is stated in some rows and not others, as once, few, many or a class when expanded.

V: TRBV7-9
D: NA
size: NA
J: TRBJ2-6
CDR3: CASSQGLANVLTF
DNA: TGTGCCAGCAGCCAGGGATTGGCCAACGTCCTGACTTTC

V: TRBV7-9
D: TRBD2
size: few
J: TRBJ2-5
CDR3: CASSLARGSGRANEQYF
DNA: TGTGCCAGCAGCTTAGCGCGTGGTAGCGGGAGGGCTAATGAGCAGTACTTC

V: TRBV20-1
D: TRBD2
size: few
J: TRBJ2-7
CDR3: CSARQLASFSYEQYF
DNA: TGCAGTGCTAGACAACTAGCGTCGTTCTCCTACGAGCAGTACTTC

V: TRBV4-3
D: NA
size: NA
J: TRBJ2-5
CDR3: CASSQYGSGTFDNEQYF
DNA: TGCGCCAGCAGCCAATACGGATCCGGGACTTTCGATAATGAGCAGTACTTC

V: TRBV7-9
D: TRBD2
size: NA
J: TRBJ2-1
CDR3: CASSLVSSGQNEQFF
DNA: TGTGCCAGCAGCTTAGTTTCTAGCGGCCAGAATGAGCAGTTCTTC

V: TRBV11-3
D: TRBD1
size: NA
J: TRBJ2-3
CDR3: CASSPRTGGVADTQYF
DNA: TGTGCCAGCAGCCCTCGGACAGGGGGCGTCGCAGATACGCAGTATTTT

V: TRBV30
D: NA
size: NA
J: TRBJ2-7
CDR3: CACLRGITALYEQYF
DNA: TGTGCCTGCCTGCGGGGCATTACAGCCCTCTACGAGCAGTACTTC

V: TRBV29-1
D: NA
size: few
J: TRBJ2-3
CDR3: CSGVTLDTQYF
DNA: TGCAGCGGAGTAACTTTGGATACGCAGTATTTT

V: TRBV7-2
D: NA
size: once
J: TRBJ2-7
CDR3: CASSLAGAHRRNEQYF
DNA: TGTGCCAGCAGCTTAGCCGGGGCCCACCGGAGGAATGAGCAGTACTTC

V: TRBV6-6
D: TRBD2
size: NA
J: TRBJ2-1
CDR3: CASSLERGGQFF
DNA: TGTGCCAGCAGCCTAGAGCGGGGAGGCCAGTTCTTC

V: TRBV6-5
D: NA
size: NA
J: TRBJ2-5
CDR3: CASRRTRIETQYF
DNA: TGTGCCAGCAGACGGACCCGCATAGAGACCCAGTACTTC

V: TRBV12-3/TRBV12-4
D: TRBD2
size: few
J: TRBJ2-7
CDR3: CASSAGLAGGTEQYF
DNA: TGTGCCAGCAGTGCAGGACTAGCGGGAGGGACCGAGCAGTACTTC

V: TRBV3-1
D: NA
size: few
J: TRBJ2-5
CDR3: CASSHLGEEQYF
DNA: TGTGCCAGCAGCCACCTAGGGGAGGAGCAGTACTTC

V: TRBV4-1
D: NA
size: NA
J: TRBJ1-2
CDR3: CASSQELGLRYGYTF
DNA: TGCGCCAGCAGCCAGGAGCTCGGGTTACGCTATGGCTACACCTTC

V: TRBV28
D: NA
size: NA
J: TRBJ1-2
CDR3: CASKLSGVDTYGYTF
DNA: TGTGCCAGCAAGTTGTCAGGGGTTGATACCTATGGCTACACCTTC

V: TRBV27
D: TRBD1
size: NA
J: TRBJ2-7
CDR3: CASSRNRGTYEQYF
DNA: TGTGCCAGCAGCCGTAACAGGGGAACCTACGAGCAGTACTTC

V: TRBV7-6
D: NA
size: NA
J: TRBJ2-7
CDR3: CASSLAPEEVNEQYF
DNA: TGTGCCAGCAGCTTAGCGCCGGAGGAGGTAAACGAGCAGTACTTC

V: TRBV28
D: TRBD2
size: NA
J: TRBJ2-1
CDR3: CASSSIGRLAEAEYYTEQFF
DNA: TGTGCCAGCAGTTCAATAGGCAGACTAGCGGAGGCGGAATATTACACTGAGCAGTTCTTC

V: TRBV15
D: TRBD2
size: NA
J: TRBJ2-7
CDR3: CATSRDQSGSYEQYF
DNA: TGTGCCACCAGCAGAGATCAGAGCGGGAGTTACGAGCAGTACTTC

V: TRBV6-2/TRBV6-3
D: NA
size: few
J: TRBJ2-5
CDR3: CASIRAGTGLETQYF
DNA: TGTGCCAGCATCCGGGCAGGCACCGGCTTGGAGACCCAGTACTTC

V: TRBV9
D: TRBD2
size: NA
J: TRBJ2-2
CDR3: CASSVEPRTRLAGDTGELFF
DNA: TGTGCCAGCAGCGTAGAGCCCCGCACCCGGCTAGCGGGAGACACCGGGGAGCTGTTTTTT

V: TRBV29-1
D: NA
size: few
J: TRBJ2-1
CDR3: CSVDSRGTYNEQFF
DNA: TGCAGCGTTGACTCGCGGGGCACCTACAATGAGCAGTTCTTC

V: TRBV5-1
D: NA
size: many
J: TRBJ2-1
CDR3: CASSLEAGSYNEQFF
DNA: TGTGCCAGCAGCTTAGAAGCGGGCTCCTACAATGAGCAGTTCTTC

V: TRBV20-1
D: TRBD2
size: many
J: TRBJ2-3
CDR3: CSARPGTSGRADTQYF
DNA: TGCAGTGCTCGACCCGGAACTAGCGGGAGGGCCGATACGCAGTATTTT

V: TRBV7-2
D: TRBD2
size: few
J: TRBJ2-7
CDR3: CASGTSRLYEQYF
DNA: TGTGCCAGTGGGACTAGCCGCTTATACGAGCAGTACTTC

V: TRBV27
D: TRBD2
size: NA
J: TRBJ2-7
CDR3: CASNKLAGGYEQYF
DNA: TGTGCCAGCAACAAACTAGCGGGAGGATACGAGCAGTACTTC

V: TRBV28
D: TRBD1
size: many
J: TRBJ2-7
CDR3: CASSPDRGQPGSYEQYF
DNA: TGTGCCAGCAGTCCGGACAGGGGGCAGCCCGGGAGTTACGAGCAGTACTTC

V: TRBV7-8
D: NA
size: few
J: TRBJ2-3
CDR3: CASSLRGYHTDTQYF
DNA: TGTGCCAGCAGCTTACGCGGATACCACACAGATACGCAGTATTTT

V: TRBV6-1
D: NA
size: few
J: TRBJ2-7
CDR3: CASRHLTKRRSSYEQYF
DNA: TGTGCCAGCAGACACCTTACCAAGAGGAGAAGCTCCTACGAGCAGTACTTC